The T cell receptor (beta chain) described here comes from a study of cytotoxic CD8 clonotypes in ibrutinib-treated CLL. For the study at large: For this cohort, patients were roughly eleven relapsed/refractory and roughly 14 treatment-naive, while 17 were IGHV unmutated. The authors obtained response samples at a median of about 13 months of treatment, range 6 to 36. Overall, around 25 responses were partial and 2 complete; following median 68 months, around 15 patients stayed remitted and approximately 12 progressed.

V lost 4 bases to trimming and J lost 6 bases; unmatched junction nucleotides: 10. The length of the CDR3 is 15 residues. Looked up from germline, CDR1 is GTSNPN and CDR2 is SVGIG (reference sequence). This clone was seen a single time. Its antigen is as yet unknown. Regarding the study as a whole: Public clonotypes (which were uncommon) either contracted or remained stable on treatment.

This table comes from immunoSEQ multiplex PCR, and its TCRdb copy is limited to in-frame clones, with some not included. Of over 120,000 clones listed, more than 70% were seen once; the top ten hold roughly 7.2%. This TCR was recovered from a human donor with chronic lymphocytic leukemia. The sample in question was PBMCs, obtained after 36 months of ibrutinib treatment. The chain links TRBV30 to TRBJ2-7; TRBD2 aligns across 12 bases. In DNA, the CDR3 is TGTGCCTGGAAGACTAGCGGGGGACCCTTGGGCGAGCAGTACTTC. It encodes CAWKTSGGPLGEQYF.